This T cell receptor beta chain was retrieved from a study of beta chain features in type 1 diabetes. The overall study: Patients did not differ from healthy donors in age, gender or cell yield. Study findings and constraints: Shortening of TCRB CDR3s, moderate but significant, appeared in all four CD4+ subsets of Type 1 diabetes patients.

Expressed TCRB transcripts were sequenced because the entire RNA isolate underwent reverse transcription. The method was immunoSEQ multiplex PCR; TCRdb's version includes in-frame clones alone and lacks a portion of them. There are about 270,000 clones in the sample; roughly an eighth occur only once, and around 0.016% lies in the top ten. Staining for CD45RO/CCR7/CD25/CD127/CD95/CD27 allowed sorting of CD4+ naive, central memory, regulatory and stem cell-like memory cells. Each sorted fraction was over 95% pure. J lost 9 bases, V lost 1 base, and 4 bases had no gene match. The CDR3 contains 15 residues. The germline gives CDR1 SGHRS, CDR2 YFSETQ. A few counts support this clone. Its antigen is as yet unknown.

The sequenced sample was naive CD4+ T cells from blood. This sequence was found in a man aged 25 to 40 with type 1 diabetes. The chain has TRBV5-1 and TRBJ2-1; 13 bases align to TRBD2. CDR3 sequence: CASSLTSGRGIEQFF. DNA of the CDR3: TGCGCCAGCAGCTTGACTAGCGGGAGGGGTATTGAGCAGTTCTTC. The entire variable domain, with the rest obtained from reference TRBV5-1 and TRBJ2-1, is as follows: KAGVTQTPRYLIKTRGQQVTLSCSPISGHRSVSWYQQTPGQGLQFLFEYFSETQRNKGNFPGRFSGRQFSNSRSEMNVSTLELGDSALYLCASSLTSGRGIEQFFGPGTRLTVL.